This TCR beta chain was found in a study of blood T cells in healthy people across ages. The sample holds a few counts of this clonotype. The use of a sample-barcoded 5' primer and a J-beta primer mix characterized a second PCR of roughly 7 to 11 cycles. TCRdb used MiXCR to reprocess the 5' RACE reads, holding one entry per CDR3 protein. The sample records under 700,000 distinct CDR3 sequences, about 25% being singletons. CDR3 length: 18 residues. Per the germline V gene, CDR1 is SGDLS and CDR2 is YYNGEE. V lost 0 bases to trimming and J lost 1 base, with 17 bases between them. In addition, the sample was reused for a study of T cells of mothers and their children.

This receptor was identified in a boy aged 5-17 years in good health. The V gene is TRBV9, the J gene TRBJ2-4; D may correspond to TRBD1 or TRBD2 (5 bases each). Specimen: blood. The CDR3 protein is CASSVGSGPINAKNIQYF. The CDR3 DNA reads as TGTGCCAGCAGCGTAGGGTCGGGACCCATAAACGCCAAAAACATTCAGTACTTC.